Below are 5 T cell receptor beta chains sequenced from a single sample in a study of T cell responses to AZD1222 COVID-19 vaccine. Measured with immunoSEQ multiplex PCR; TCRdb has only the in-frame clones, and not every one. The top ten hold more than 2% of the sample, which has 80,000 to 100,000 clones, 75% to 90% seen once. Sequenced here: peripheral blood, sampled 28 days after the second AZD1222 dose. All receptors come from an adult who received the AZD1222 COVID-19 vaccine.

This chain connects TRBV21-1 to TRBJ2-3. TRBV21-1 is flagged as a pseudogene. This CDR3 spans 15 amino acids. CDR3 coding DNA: TGTGCCAGCAGCCAAAAAACTGGCCTCATAGATACGCAGTATTTT. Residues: CASSQKTGLIDTQYF.

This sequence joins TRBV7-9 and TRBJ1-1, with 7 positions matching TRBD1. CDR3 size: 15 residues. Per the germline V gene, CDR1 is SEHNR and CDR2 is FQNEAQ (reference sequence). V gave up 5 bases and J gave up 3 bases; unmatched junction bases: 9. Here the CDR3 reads CASSPRQGQHTEAFF. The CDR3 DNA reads TGTGCCAGCAGCCCCAGACAGGGTCAACACACTGAAGCTTTCTTT.

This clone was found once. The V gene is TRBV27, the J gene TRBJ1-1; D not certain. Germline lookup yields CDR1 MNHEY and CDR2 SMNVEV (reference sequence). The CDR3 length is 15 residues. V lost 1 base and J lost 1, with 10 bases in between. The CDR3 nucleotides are TGTGCCAGCAGTTTATTTAGGCTAAGGAACACTGAAGCTTTCTTT. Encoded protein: CASSLFRLRNTEAFF.

This CDR3 reads CASSQGHEGRYYGYTF. Here the CDR3 DNA reads TGCGCCAGCAGCCAAGGCCACGAGGGGCGCTACTATGGCTACACCTTC. This chain joins TRBV5-1 and TRBJ1-2; the D gene is possibly TRBD1 (5 bases). The germline V gene encodes CDR1 SGHRS and CDR2 YFSETQ. The V end was cut by 4 bases, the J end by 3 bases, with 19 bases between. The CDR3 has 16 amino acids.

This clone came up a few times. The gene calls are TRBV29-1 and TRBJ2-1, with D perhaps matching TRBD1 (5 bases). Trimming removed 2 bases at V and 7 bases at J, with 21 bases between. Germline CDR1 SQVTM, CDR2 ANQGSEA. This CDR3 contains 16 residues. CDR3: CSVESWAGSAKNEQFF. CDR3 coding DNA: TGCAGCGTTGAATCCTGGGCAGGGTCAGCAAAAAATGAGCAGTTCTTC.